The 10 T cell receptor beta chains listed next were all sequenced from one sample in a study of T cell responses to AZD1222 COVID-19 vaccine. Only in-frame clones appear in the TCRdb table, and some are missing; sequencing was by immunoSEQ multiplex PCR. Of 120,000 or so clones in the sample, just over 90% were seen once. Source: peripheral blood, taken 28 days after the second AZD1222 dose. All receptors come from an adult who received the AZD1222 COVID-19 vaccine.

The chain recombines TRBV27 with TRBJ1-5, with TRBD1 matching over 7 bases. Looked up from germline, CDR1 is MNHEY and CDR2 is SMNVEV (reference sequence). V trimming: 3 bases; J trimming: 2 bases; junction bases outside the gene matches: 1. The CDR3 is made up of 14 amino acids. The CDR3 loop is CASSLGTGNQPQHF. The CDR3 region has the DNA TGTGCCAGCAGTTTGGGGACAGGCAATCAGCCCCAGCATTTT.

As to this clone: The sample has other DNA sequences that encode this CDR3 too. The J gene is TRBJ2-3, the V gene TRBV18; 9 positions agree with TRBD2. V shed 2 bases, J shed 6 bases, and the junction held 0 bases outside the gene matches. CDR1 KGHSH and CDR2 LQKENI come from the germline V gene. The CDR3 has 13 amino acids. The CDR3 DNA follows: TGTGCCAGCTCACCAGGACTAGCGGATACGCAGTATTTT. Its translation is CASSPGLADTQYF.

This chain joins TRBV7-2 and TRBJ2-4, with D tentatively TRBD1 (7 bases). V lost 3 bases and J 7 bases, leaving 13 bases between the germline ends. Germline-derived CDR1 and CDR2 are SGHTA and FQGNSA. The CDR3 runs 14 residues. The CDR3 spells CASSFSGGLNIQYF. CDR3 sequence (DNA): TGTGCCAGCAGCTTCTCAGGGGGGCTCAACATTCAGTACTTC.

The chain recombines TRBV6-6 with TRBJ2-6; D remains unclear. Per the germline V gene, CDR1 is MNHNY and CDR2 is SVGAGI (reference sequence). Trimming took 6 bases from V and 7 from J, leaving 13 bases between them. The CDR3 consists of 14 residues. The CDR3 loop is CASSSRLNANVLTF. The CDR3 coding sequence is TGTGCCAGCAGCTCTCGCCTGAATGCCAACGTCCTGACTTTC.

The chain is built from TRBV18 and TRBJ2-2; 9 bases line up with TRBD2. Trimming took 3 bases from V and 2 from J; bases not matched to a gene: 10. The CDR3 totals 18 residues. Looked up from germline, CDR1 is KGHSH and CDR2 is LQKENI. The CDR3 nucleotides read TGTGCCAGCTCACCGCGCCCGCGCGGGGGGGCCAACACCGGGGAGCTGTTTTTT. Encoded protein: CASSPRPRGGANTGELFF.

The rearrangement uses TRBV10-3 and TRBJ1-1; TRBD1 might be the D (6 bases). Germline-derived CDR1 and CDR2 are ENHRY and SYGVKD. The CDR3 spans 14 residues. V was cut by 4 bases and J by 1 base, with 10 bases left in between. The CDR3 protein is CAISVTGPNTEAFF. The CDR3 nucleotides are TGTGCCATCAGTGTAACAGGGCCGAACACTGAAGCTTTCTTT.

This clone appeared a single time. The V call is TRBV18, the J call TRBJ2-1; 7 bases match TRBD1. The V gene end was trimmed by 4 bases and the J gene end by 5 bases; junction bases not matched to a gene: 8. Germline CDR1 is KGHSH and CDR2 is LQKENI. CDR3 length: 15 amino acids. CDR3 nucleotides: TGTGCCAGCTCACAAACCGGGACAGCGAACAATGAGCAGTTCTTC. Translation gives CASSQTGTANNEQFF.

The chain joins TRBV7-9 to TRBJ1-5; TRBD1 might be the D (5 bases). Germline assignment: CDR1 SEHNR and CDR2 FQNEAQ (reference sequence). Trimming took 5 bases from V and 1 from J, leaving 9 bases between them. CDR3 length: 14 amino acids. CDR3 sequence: CASSRAGSNQPQHF. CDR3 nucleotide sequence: TGTGCCAGCAGCCGGGCAGGGAGCAATCAGCCCCAGCATTTT.

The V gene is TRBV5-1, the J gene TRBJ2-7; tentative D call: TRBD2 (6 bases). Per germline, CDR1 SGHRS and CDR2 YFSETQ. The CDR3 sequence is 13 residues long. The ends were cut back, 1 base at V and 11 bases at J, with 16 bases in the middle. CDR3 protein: CASSLTGEGAEYF. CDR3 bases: TGCGCCAGCAGCTTGACGGGGGAAGGGGCGGAGTACTTC.

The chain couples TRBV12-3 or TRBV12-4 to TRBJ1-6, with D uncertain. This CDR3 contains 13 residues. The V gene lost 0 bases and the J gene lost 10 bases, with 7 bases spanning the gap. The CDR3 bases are TGTGCCAGCAGTTTAGCGGCGGGATCACCCCTCCACTTT. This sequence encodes CASSLAAGSPLHF.